This TCR beta chain was obtained from a study of blood T cell repertoires in COVID-19. On the study more broadly: T cells, B-cell-depleted T cells, or PBMCs supplied cDNA or gDNA.

Profiling relied on immunoSEQ multiplex PCR, and the TCRdb table lists in-frame clones only, not all of them. The data contain some 170,000 clones, more than 75% of them singletons. CDR1 is SNHLY, CDR2 FYNNEI, per germline. J gave up 6 bases and V 6 bases, and 9 bases lay outside the gene matches. This CDR3 region has 15 residues. The chain is built from TRBV2 and TRBJ1-4, with 8 bases that match TRBD1. Sequenced sample: peripheral blood. The clonotype comes from a woman aged 70 to 79 with acute or convalescent COVID-19. The CDR3 DNA sequence: TGTGCCAGCAGGGAGGGGACAGGCGTTTATGAAAAACTGTTTTTT. This gives the protein CASREGTGVYEKLFF.